One and the same sample provided the 27 T cell receptor beta chains below, sequenced in a study of liver allograft versus peripheral blood T cells. Background on the study: Comparisons were made between T cell receptor repertoires found in transplanted livers and those circulating in recipients' peripheral blood.

One entry per CDR3 protein results from TCRdb running MiXCR on the reads. The sample shows about 16,000 distinct CDR3 sequences, 22% of them seen only once. Every receptor here comes from a human patient who had a liver transplant. Certain T cells may be donor cells from the graft.

The rearrangement links TRBV9 to TRBJ2-1, with a tentative D call TRBD2 (5 bases). The length of the CDR3 is 14 residues. CDR1 is SGDLS and CDR2 is YYNGEE in the germline V gene. V was shortened by 7 bases and J by 7 bases, with 18 bases between the two germline ends. The CDR3 here is CASGVGEARNEQFF. In DNA form, the CDR3 reads TGTGCCAGCGGTGTGGGAGAGGCCAGGAATGAGCAGTTCTTC.

The DNA for the CDR3 is TGCAGTGCTAGAGGGGGACTTTTAGGTGAGCAGTTCTTC. Amino acid sequence: CSARGGLLGEQFF. The chain recombines TRBV20-1 with TRBJ2-1, with D possibly matching TRBD2 (6 bases). The germline V gene has CDR1 DFQATT and CDR2 SNEGSKA (reference sequence). The V end lost 1 base, the J end lost 9 bases, and 13 bases lay between the germline ends. The CDR3 consists of 13 residues.

This clonotype was recorded a few times. CDR3 amino acids: CASSEVSGSYEQYF. The CDR3 coding sequence is TGTGCCAGCAGTGAAGTCTCGGGGTCCTACGAGCAGTACTTC. The chain combines TRBV6-1 with TRBJ2-7; D is perhaps TRBD2 (5 bases). This CDR3 spans 14 amino acids. The germline CDR1 and CDR2 sequences are MNHNS and SASEGT. V lost 1 base and J 1 base, leaving 8 bases between the germline ends.

The chain combines TRBV28 with TRBJ1-5; D not certain. CDR1 MDHEN and CDR2 SYDVKM come from the germline V gene. The V gene lost 5 bases and the J gene lost 7 bases, with 9 bases spanning the gap. The CDR3 length is 12 residues. CDR3 loop: CASSQMGQPQHF. In nucleotides, the CDR3 is TGTGCCAGCAGTCAAATGGGGCAGCCCCAGCATTTT.

The rearrangement uses TRBV20-1 and TRBJ2-1, with D possibly matching TRBD2 (6 bases). Germline V lookup: CDR1 DFQATT, CDR2 SNEGSKA (reference sequence). There are 15 residues in the CDR3. V was pared by 5 bases and J by 5 bases, with 19 bases between. CDR3 region: CSASQGGGGDNEQFF. Written as DNA, the CDR3 is TGCAGTGCTTCGCAGGGTGGCGGAGGGGACAATGAGCAGTTCTTC.

V gene TRBV27 combines with J gene TRBJ2-5, with 7 positions matching TRBD1. After removal of 6 bases from V and 0 bases from J, the junction contained 7 bases not matched to a gene. CDR1 and CDR2 (germline): MNHEY, SMNVEV (reference sequence). The CDR3 consists of 15 residues. CDR3 in amino acids: CASRATGWYQETQYF. DNA of the CDR3: TGTGCCAGCAGGGCGACAGGGTGGTACCAAGAGACCCAGTACTTC.

This chain uses TRBV20-1 with TRBJ2-1; D possibly corresponds to TRBD2 (5 bases). Germline V gives CDR1 DFQATT, CDR2 SNEGSKA (reference sequence). V shed 0 bases and J shed 3 bases, with 15 bases lying between them. The CDR3 sequence is 16 residues long. This chain's CDR3 is CSAREGGSRHYNEQFF. The CDR3 DNA sequence: TGCAGTGCTAGAGAGGGCGGGTCACGGCACTACAATGAGCAGTTCTTC.

As for this clonotype: A much larger clone differs from this one at a single base, so this may be a read error. The rearrangement links TRBV7-2 to TRBJ2-1; 8 bases map to TRBD2. This CDR3 is 15 amino acids long. The germline CDR1 and CDR2 sequences are SGHTA and FQGNSA. The DNA of the CDR3 is TGTGCCAACAGCCCTACTAGCGGCTCCTACAATGAGCAGTTCTTC. Its protein is CANSPTSGSYNEQFF.

This clonotype is medium-sized (0.01 to 0.1%). The rearrangement joins TRBV18 to TRBJ1-1; TRBD1 aligns across 9 bases. The germline gives CDR1 KGHSH, CDR2 LQKENI. The junction had 13 bases not matched to a gene; V was cut back by 4 bases and J by 4 bases. CDR3 length equals 17 residues. Here the CDR3 reads CASSRPGQGGTGTEAFF. The CDR3 DNA reads TGTGCCAGCTCACGACCGGGACAGGGAGGCACGGGCACTGAAGCTTTCTTT.

V is TRBV25-1 and J is TRBJ1-2; the D is unclear. This CDR3 comprises 18 residues. The ends were cut back, 1 base at V and 7 bases at J, with 25 bases in the middle. Germline CDR1 and CDR2: MGHDK and SYGVNS. The CDR3 spells CASSELGGFGSPTSGYTF. The CDR3 nucleotides read TGTGCCAGCAGTGAATTAGGAGGGTTTGGAAGCCCCACTAGTGGCTACACCTTC.

The genes are TRBV5-4 and TRBJ2-1; D possibly uses TRBD1 or TRBD2 (5 bases each). CDR3 size: 13 residues. With 4 bases removed from V and 4 bases from J, the gap between germline ends came to 9 bases. Per the germline V gene, CDR1 is SGHNT and CDR2 is YYREEE (reference sequence). The chain's CDR3 is CASSPGRYNEQFF. CDR3 bases: TGTGCCAGCAGCCCGGGACGGTACAATGAGCAGTTCTTC.

This clonotype counts as medium-sized. J is TRBJ1-1 and V is TRBV6-6, with D possibly TRBD1 on 5 matching bases. The ends were cut back, 0 bases at V and 4 bases at J, with 15 bases in the middle. Per germline, CDR1 MNHNY and CDR2 SVGAGI (reference sequence). The CDR3 loop spans 16 amino acids. DNA of the CDR3: TGTGCCAGCAGTTACTCGGCTCACTCCGGGGCCACTGAAGCTTTCTTT. It encodes CASSYSAHSGATEAFF.

This clonotype has more than one count but fewer than ten. This chain connects TRBV6-5 to TRBJ1-2; TRBD1 matches at 8 bases. CDR3 size: 13 residues. Germline CDR1 reads MNHEY; CDR2 reads SVGAGI. V was pared by 4 bases and J by 7 bases, with 5 bases of the junction left unmatched. Here the CDR3 DNA reads TGTGCCAGCAGTTCGCAGGGGGCGGCTGGCTACACCTTC. Protein sequence: CASSSQGAAGYTF.

As to this clonotype: This could be a read error, since a much larger clone is one nucleotide away. This sequence joins TRBV18 and TRBJ1-1; no definite D call. The CDR3 length is 13 residues. Looked up from germline, CDR1 is KGHSH and CDR2 is LQKENI. V was clipped by 5 bases and J by 1 base, with 8 bases between them. CDR3 DNA: TGTGCCAGCTCATCTAAAGCGAACACTGAAGCTTTCTTT. The encoded protein is CASSSKANTEAFF.

This clonotype is medium-sized. The genes are TRBV6-6 and TRBJ2-6; the D gene is possibly TRBD1 (6 bases). This CDR3 is built from 15 residues. Trimming took off 5 bases at V and 0 bases at J, with 8 bases between the two ends. Germline values: CDR1 MNHNY, CDR2 SVGAGI (reference sequence). CDR3 sequence: CASSATGSGANVLTF. The CDR3 coding sequence is TGTGCCAGCAGTGCGACAGGCTCTGGGGCCAACGTCCTGACTTTC.

V usage is TRBV18 and J usage is TRBJ2-1, with D possibly TRBD2 on 5 matching bases. Germline assignment: CDR1 KGHSH and CDR2 LQKENI. Between the trimmed V and J ends, which lost 2 bases and 2 bases, there was a span of 10 bases. The CDR3 has 15 amino acids. DNA of the CDR3: TGTGCCAGCTCACCAGGAGACTACGCCTACAATGAGCAGTTCTTC. This translates into CASSPGDYAYNEQFF.

The chain employs TRBV28 and TRBJ1-6, with D unclear. This CDR3 has 15 amino acids. Deletions cut 4 bases from V and 5 bases from J, with 12 bases between. In germline, CDR1 is MDHEN, CDR2 SYDVKM. The CDR3, as DNA: TGTGCCAGCAGTTCCTACCGCCGCAATAATTCACCCCTCCACTTT. Its translation: CASSSYRRNNSPLHF.

This clonotype ranks as medium-sized. The chain links TRBV18 to TRBJ1-2; 9 bases are a match to TRBD1. Germline CDR1 reads KGHSH; CDR2 reads LQKENI. This CDR3 is built from 17 residues. V gave up 4 bases and J gave up 0 bases; unmatched junction bases: 9. CDR3: CASSRQGGTTTNYGYTF. DNA for the CDR3: TGTGCCAGCTCACGACAGGGGGGGACAACTACTAACTATGGCTACACCTTC.

Concerning this clonotype itself: A much bigger clone sits one base away, suggesting this may be a read error. V usage is TRBV10-3 and J usage is TRBJ1-5; tentative D call: TRBD1 (5 bases). V was shortened by 6 bases and J by 5 bases, with 8 bases between the two germline ends. Germline V gene lookup returns CDR1 ENHRY and CDR2 SYGVKD. CDR3 length equals 12 residues. The CDR3 DNA sequence: TGTGCCATCAGGACAGCTGATCAGCCCCAGCATTTT. The encoded protein is CAIRTADQPQHF.

This clonotype was counted between two and nine times. The CDR3 is CASSFRGSEKLFF. CDR3 DNA sequence: TGTGCCAGCAGCTTCAGGGGTTCAGAAAAACTGTTTTTT. J is TRBJ1-4 and V is TRBV5-4; the D gene is possibly TRBD1 (6 bases). The ends were cut back, 2 bases at V and 8 bases at J, with 10 bases in the middle. CDR3 size: 13 residues. From germline, CDR1 is SGHNT and CDR2 YYREEE (reference sequence).

There are a few counts of this clonotype. The chain couples TRBV28 to TRBJ1-5; D is undetermined. Trimming took off 5 bases at V and 3 bases at J, with 11 bases between the two ends. The germline V gene encodes CDR1 MDHEN and CDR2 SYDVKM. This CDR3 region has 14 residues. The CDR3 loop reads CASSHGRNNQPQHF. The DNA for the CDR3 is TGTGCCAGCAGTCACGGACGGAACAATCAGCCCCAGCATTTT.

The V and J genes are TRBV20-1 and TRBJ2-2, with 8 nucleotides matching TRBD1. V shed 7 bases and J 4 bases; nucleotides not matched to a gene: 2. The CDR3 extends over 12 amino acids. Germline loops: CDR1 DFQATT, CDR2 SNEGSKA (reference sequence). Here the CDR3 reads CSVDRGTGELFF. The CDR3 DNA sequence: TGCAGTGTCGACAGGGGCACCGGGGAGCTGTTTTTT.

This clonotype showed up many times. The rearrangement links TRBV5-4 to TRBJ1-6, with D unresolved. The CDR3 length is 15 residues. Germline assignment: CDR1 SGHNT and CDR2 YYREEE (reference sequence). The germline V and J ends were trimmed by 3 bases and 0 bases, with 7 bases remaining between them. Here the CDR3 reads CASSSTGSYNSPLHF. CDR3 sequence (DNA): TGTGCCAGCAGCTCGACGGGCTCCTATAATTCACCCCTCCACTTT.

This clonotype appeared many times. V is TRBV29-1 and J is TRBJ2-3, with 8 bases aligning to TRBD2. CDR3 size: 14 residues. Germline V gives CDR1 SQVTM, CDR2 ANQGSEA. V gave up 8 bases and J gave up 2 bases; unmatched junction bases: 9. Here the CDR3 DNA reads TGCAGCACCAAGAAGCGGGGGCCCACAGATACGCAGTATTTT. As protein: CSTKKRGPTDTQYF.

The sample holds many counts of this clonotype. The J gene is TRBJ2-1, the V gene TRBV9, with TRBD2 identical over 14 bases. The V gene end was trimmed by 5 bases and the J gene end by 7 bases; junction bases not matched to a gene: 5. The CDR3 totals 15 residues. Germline V CDR1 and CDR2: SGDLS, YYNGEE. The CDR3: CASRKTSGRENEQFF. Here the CDR3 DNA reads TGTGCCAGCAGGAAGACTAGCGGGAGGGAAAATGAGCAGTTCTTC.

This clonotype was observed at least ten times. The rearrangement joins TRBV24-1 to TRBJ1-4, with 10 positions matching TRBD1. The ends lost 3 bases at V and 8 bases at J; junction bases unmatched: 2. Looked up from germline, CDR1 is KGHDR and CDR2 is SFDVKD. This CDR3 comprises 14 residues. CDR3 amino acids: CATSDPGQGEKLFF. The CDR3, as DNA: TGTGCCACCAGTGATCCGGGACAGGGGGAAAAACTGTTTTTT.

This clonotype was seen at least ten times. J is TRBJ2-7 and V is TRBV18; no definite D call. Germline CDR1 KGHSH, CDR2 LQKENI. V lost 2 bases and J 5 bases, leaving 10 bases between the germline ends. The CDR3 is 13 residues long. The CDR3 region has the DNA TGTGCCAGCTCACCAAATCAAGGCGACGAGCAGTACTTC. Translation gives CASSPNQGDEQYF.